This TCR beta chain was sequenced for a study of human T cells and chemical hapten exposure. About this clonotype itself: Its antigen is as yet unknown.

From the RACE reads, TCRdb called clonotypes with MiXCR, one entry per CDR3 protein. This table holds around 300,000 distinct CDR3 sequences, approximately 6.3% found once. Overall study findings and caveats: Positively correlated with patch test score were the counts of PT1 expanded TCRs.

Per the germline V gene, CDR1 is SGHRS and CDR2 is YFSETQ. Deletions cut 3 bases from V and 0 bases from J, with 9 bases between. The CDR3 length is 14 residues. Time point: patch test 1, 2 weeks after DPC sensitization. This sample's treatment: therapeutic diphenylcyclopropenone sensitization with weekly scalp DPC. The origin of this receptor is a woman between 18 and 29 years old with alopecia areata. Some clones in this sample may be carry-over from other donors' samples. The rearrangement joins TRBV5-1 to TRBJ1-1, with D perhaps matching TRBD1 (5 bases). Sequencing used whole blood, obtained in connection with sensitization to the hapten diphenylcyclopropenone (DPC). Here the CDR3 DNA reads TGCGCCAGCAGCTCCGAGGGGATGAACACTGAAGCTTTCTTT. Translation: CASSSEGMNTEAFF.